Sequencing of this T cell receptor beta chain was carried out in a study of blood T cell repertoires in COVID-19. The repertoire was sequenced with immunoSEQ multiplex PCR; TCRdb's copy has only in-frame clones and lacks some. The table has approximately 270,000 clones, 90% to 95% seen once. Per the germline V gene, CDR1 is SQVTM and CDR2 is ANQGSEA. Losses at the gene ends were 6 bases for V and 9 bases for J; bases not matched to a gene: 8. The CDR3 has 12 residues. The sequenced sample consisted of PBMCs or T cells enriched from blood (not recorded which). The chain links TRBV29-1 to TRBJ2-1, with 7 bases lining up with TRBD1. This TCR was recovered from a human donor in a cohort exposed to, infected with or recovered from COVID-19 (not recorded which). The donor label of this sample is uncertain. CDR3 bases: TGCAGCGTGGGTCAGGGGGTTAGTGAGCAGTTCTTC. As protein: CSVGQGVSEQFF.